The 25 T cell receptor beta chains listed next were all sequenced from one sample in a study of blood T cell repertoires in COVID-19. Assay used: immunoSEQ multiplex PCR; TCRdb lists only in-frame clones, some missing. The profile covers approximately 150,000 clones, with 65% to 85% appearing a single time and 6% taken by the ten largest. Sequences were obtained from PBMCs or T cells enriched from blood (not recorded which). The receptor source for this set is a man aged 35 to 55 who had recovered from COVID-19.

V is TRBV6-5 and J is TRBJ1-2, with D uncertain. This CDR3 is built from 14 residues. V was shortened by 7 bases and J by 5 bases, with 17 bases between the two germline ends. CDR1 and CDR2 from the germline V gene are MNHEY and SVGAGI. The CDR3 nucleotides read TGTGCCAGCACTTCTGGAAATAAGCGGTATGGCTACACCTTC. This sequence encodes CASTSGNKRYGYTF.

The chain carries TRBV7-9 and TRBJ2-3; D is possibly TRBD2 (6 bases). The germline V gene encodes CDR1 SEHNR and CDR2 FQNEAQ (reference sequence). V lost 8 bases, J lost 4 bases, and 25 bases lay in between. The CDR3 totals 17 residues. CDR3 nucleotide sequence: TGTGCCAGCGGCGGGCCCTCTTCGGCGGGGCCTCCAGATACGCAGTATTTT. This codes for CASGGPSSAGPPDTQYF.

The V gene is TRBV7-3, the J gene TRBJ2-1; a weak D match, TRBD1 (5 bases). CDR3 size: 16 residues. With 5 bases removed from V and 10 bases from J, the gap between germline ends came to 24 bases. Germline V gene data show CDR1 as SGHTA and CDR2 as FQGTGA. CDR3 in DNA: TGTGCCAGCAGCCCAGCCCCGACAGCCCCCCCTATCGAGCAGTTCTTC. Protein product: CASSPAPTAPPIEQFF.

The V call is TRBV18, the J call TRBJ1-4; D remains unclear. This CDR3 is 15 amino acids long. Germline CDR1 KGHSH, CDR2 LQKENI. Deletions cut 2 bases from V and 8 bases from J, with 15 bases between. CDR3 amino acids: CASSPRVVVEEKLFF. As DNA, the CDR3 is TGTGCCAGCTCACCAAGAGTTGTTGTGGAGGAAAAACTGTTTTTT.

The genes are TRBV6-5 and TRBJ2-5; tentatively, D is TRBD1 (6 bases). In germline, CDR1 is MNHEY, CDR2 SVGAGI. CDR3 length equals 15 residues. V was shortened by 8 bases and J by 3 bases, with 19 bases between the two germline ends. CDR3 amino acids: CASRTATITKETQYF. In DNA form, the CDR3 reads TGTGCCAGCCGGACAGCGACTATCACTAAAGAGACCCAGTACTTC.

V usage is TRBV7-9 and J usage is TRBJ1-5; D uncertain. The CDR3 totals 13 residues. The germline CDR1 and CDR2 sequences are SEHNR and FQNEAQ (reference sequence). Between the trimmed V and J ends, which lost 1 base and 9 bases, there was a span of 10 bases. CDR3 DNA sequence: TGTGCCAGCAGCTTAGGGCAGGCTTGGCCCCAGCATTTT. It translates to CASSLGQAWPQHF.

The rearrangement joins TRBV2 to TRBJ2-5; TRBD2 is a possible D gene (5 bases). Trimming stripped 6 bases from V and 3 bases from J, with 5 bases between. Germline V gives CDR1 SNHLY, CDR2 FYNNEI. The CDR3 spans 11 residues. The CDR3 bases are TGTGCCAGCAGCGGGGAAGAGACCCAGTACTTC. Translated: CASSGEETQYF.

This clone was seen more than once but under ten times. CDR3 DNA sequence: TGTGCCAGCAGCTTCCTAGCGGGGGGGCCCCGCCTTCAGTACTTC. It yields the protein CASSFLAGGPRLQYF. The chain is built from TRBV7-2 and TRBJ2-4; 12 positions match TRBD2. Unmatched junction bases numbered 8, after V lost 3 bases and J lost 11 bases. The CDR3 runs to 15 residues. Germline V gene sequence: CDR1 SGHTA, CDR2 FQGNSA.

This rearrangement joins TRBV2 to TRBJ2-1; D gene uncertain. Trimming shortened V by 6 bases and J by 0 bases, and 3 bases separated the two germline ends. Germline CDR1 reads SNHLY; CDR2 reads FYNNEI. This CDR3 is built from 12 residues. Written as DNA, the CDR3 is TGTGCCAGCAGGAGCTCCTACAATGAGCAGTTCTTC. Its protein product is CASRSSYNEQFF.

The chain couples TRBV11-2 to TRBJ2-3; 8 bases agree with TRBD1. Germline V CDR1 and CDR2: SGHAT, FQNNGV. The CDR3 contains 18 residues. Trimming cost V 2 bases and J 4 bases; bases outside gene matches: 14. CDR3 amino acids: CASSLHPRQGPVPDTQYF. The CDR3 nucleotides read TGTGCCAGCAGCTTACACCCCCGACAGGGGCCCGTCCCAGATACGCAGTATTTT.

The chain uses TRBV7-8 and TRBJ1-2; tentatively, D is TRBD1 (5 bases). CDR1 is SGHVS and CDR2 is FQNEAQ in the germline V gene. V lost 1 base, J lost 4 bases, and 16 bases lay in between. The CDR3 totals 16 residues. The CDR3 nucleotides read TGTGCCAGCAGCTTAGATGTGGGCAGGGCCTTCTATGGCTACACCTTC. This encodes CASSLDVGRAFYGYTF.

This clone was detected a few times. The chain joins TRBV5-5 to TRBJ1-2; 7 nucleotides line up with TRBD1. The CDR3 loop spans 15 amino acids. Per germline, CDR1 SGHKS and CDR2 YYEKEE (reference sequence). The J segment lost 7 bases and the V segment lost 0 bases, leaving 9 bases of the junction unmatched. CDR3 loop: CASSLALGTVSGYTF. CDR3 DNA sequence: TGTGCCAGCAGCTTGGCCTTAGGGACAGTAAGTGGCTACACCTTC.

V and J are TRBV5-1 and TRBJ2-5, with 12 bases matching TRBD2. V was pared by 0 bases and J by 5 bases, with 5 bases of the junction left unmatched. Germline lookup yields CDR1 SGHRS and CDR2 YFSETQ. CDR3 size: 16 residues. The chain's CDR3 is CASSLEASGGAETQYF. In DNA form, the CDR3 reads TGCGCCAGCAGCTTGGAGGCTAGCGGGGGGGCGGAGACCCAGTACTTC.

The chain uses TRBV29-1 and TRBJ2-5; D is unclear. Germline V gene lookup returns CDR1 SQVTM and CDR2 ANQGSEA. The V end lost 3 bases, the J end lost 5 bases, and 10 bases lay between the germline ends. CDR3 length equals 12 residues. The chain's CDR3 is CSVDAASETQYF. The CDR3 nucleotides are TGCAGCGTTGATGCGGCATCCGAGACCCAGTACTTC.

This clone was seen a handful of times. The rearrangement uses TRBV3-1 (or the pseudogene TRBV3-2) and TRBJ2-5; TRBD1 is a possible D gene (6 bases). Germline V gene sequence: CDR1 LGHDT, CDR2 YNNKEL (reference sequence). This CDR3 contains 14 residues. V lost 9 bases and J 7 bases, leaving 21 bases between the germline ends. CDR3 region: CASSRGTLTGTQYF. The CDR3, as DNA: TGTGCCAGTAGTAGGGGGACCCTAACCGGGACCCAGTACTTC.

The gene calls are TRBV18 and TRBJ2-5; D might be TRBD2 (5 bases). This CDR3 comprises 15 residues. Germline CDR1 KGHSH, CDR2 LQKENI. Deletions cut 8 bases from V and 3 bases from J, with 19 bases between. The CDR3 region has the DNA TGTGCCAGCCAAGACACCGGGAAGTGGGAAGAGACCCAGTACTTC. As protein: CASQDTGKWEETQYF.

This clone was recorded once. The chain carries TRBV20-1 and TRBJ2-3, with TRBD1 as a possible D gene (6 bases). Deletions cut 3 bases from V and 1 base from J, with 14 bases between. Germline V gives CDR1 DFQATT, CDR2 SNEGSKA (reference sequence). The CDR3 has 15 amino acids. CDR3 region: CSASKGQTRTDTQYF. In DNA form, the CDR3 reads TGCAGTGCTAGTAAGGGACAAACCCGCACAGATACGCAGTATTTT.

This clone has a handful of counts. The J gene is TRBJ1-5, the V gene TRBV6-1; perhaps TRBD1 as D (6 bases). This CDR3 has 15 residues. In germline, CDR1 is MNHNS, CDR2 SASEGT. Trimming stripped 1 base from V and 6 bases from J, with 13 bases between. The CDR3 sequence: CASSEVRGMGQPQHF. In nucleotides, the CDR3 is TGTGCCAGCAGTGAAGTCAGGGGAATGGGTCAGCCCCAGCATTTT.

This clone has a single count. The V and J genes are TRBV5-6 and TRBJ2-7; maybe TRBD1 (5 bases). The germline V gene has CDR1 SGHDT and CDR2 YYEEEE. Trimming shortened V by 2 bases and J by 4 bases, and 16 bases separated the two germline ends. The CDR3 covers 15 residues. CDR3 in amino acids: CASSLWNRRQYEQYV. The CDR3 nucleotides are TGTGCCAGCAGCTTATGGAACAGGAGACAGTACGAGCAGTACGTC.

The chain uses TRBV6-6 and TRBJ2-1; no clear D gene. This CDR3 comprises 11 residues. V shed 8 bases and J shed 6 bases, with 8 bases lying between them. Germline assignment: CDR1 MNHNY and CDR2 SVGAGI (reference sequence). CDR3 in DNA: TGTGCCAGCCTAAGCCTCAATGAGCAGTTCTTC. Residues: CASLSLNEQFF.

Comment on this clone: The sample contains more than one DNA sequence encoding this CDR3. V is TRBV7-9 and J is TRBJ2-5, with 7 bases lining up with TRBD2. The CDR3 is 12 residues long. J lost 3 bases, V lost 9 bases, and 4 bases had no gene match. Germline CDR1 SEHNR, CDR2 FQNEAQ (reference sequence). DNA for the CDR3: TGTGCCAGTTTGGGACTAAAAGAGACCCAGTACTTC. Protein: CASLGLKETQYF.

The chain employs TRBV7-2 and TRBJ2-1; 10 bases align to TRBD2. The CDR3 runs 15 residues. Trimming at V came to 3 bases and at J to 6 bases, leaving 5 bases not matched to a gene. Germline values: CDR1 SGHTA, CDR2 FQGNSA. This CDR3 is CASSFSGGALNEQFF. CDR3 sequence (DNA): TGTGCCAGCAGCTTCAGCGGGGGGGCCCTCAATGAGCAGTTCTTC.

This chain uses TRBV18 with TRBJ1-1, with D unresolved. V was trimmed by 4 bases and J by 1 base, leaving 7 bases between them. Germline V gives CDR1 KGHSH, CDR2 LQKENI. The CDR3 has 13 amino acids. The CDR3 loop reads CASSRNGNTEAFF. DNA for the CDR3: TGTGCCAGCTCACGAAACGGGAACACTGAAGCTTTCTTT.

J is TRBJ1-1 and V is TRBV2; D is possibly TRBD1 (5 bases). Germline lookup yields CDR1 SNHLY and CDR2 FYNNEI. The CDR3 has 13 residues. V shed 6 bases and J shed 0 bases, with 8 bases lying between them. The CDR3 loop reads CASRADMNTEAFF. CDR3 nucleotides: TGTGCCAGCAGGGCGGACATGAACACTGAAGCTTTCTTT.

A word on this clone: This sample also contains other DNA sequences that code for the same CDR3. V and J are TRBV5-4 and TRBJ2-3; 9 bases agree with TRBD2. The V segment lost 2 bases and the J segment 0 bases; nucleotides outside the gene matches: 4. Per germline, CDR1 SGHNT and CDR2 YYREEE (reference sequence). The CDR3 sequence is 16 residues long. The CDR3 reads CASSLRLAASTDTQYF. Written as DNA, the CDR3 is TGTGCCAGCAGCTTAAGACTAGCGGCAAGCACAGATACGCAGTATTTT.